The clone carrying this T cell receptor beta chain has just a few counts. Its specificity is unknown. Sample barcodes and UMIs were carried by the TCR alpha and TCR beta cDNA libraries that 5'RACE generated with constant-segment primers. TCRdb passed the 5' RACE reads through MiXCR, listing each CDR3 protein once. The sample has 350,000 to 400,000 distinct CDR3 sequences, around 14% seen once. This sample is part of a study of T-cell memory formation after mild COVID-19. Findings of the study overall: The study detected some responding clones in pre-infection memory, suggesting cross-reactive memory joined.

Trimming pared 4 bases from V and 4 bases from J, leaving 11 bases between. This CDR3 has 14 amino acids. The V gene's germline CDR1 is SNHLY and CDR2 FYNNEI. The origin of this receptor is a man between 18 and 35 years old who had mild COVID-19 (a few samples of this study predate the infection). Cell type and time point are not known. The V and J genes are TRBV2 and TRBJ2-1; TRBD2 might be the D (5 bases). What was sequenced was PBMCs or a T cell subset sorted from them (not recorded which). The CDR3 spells CASSGGLRYNEQFF. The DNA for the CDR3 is TGTGCCAGCAGTGGAGGACTGAGGTACAATGAGCAGTTCTTC.